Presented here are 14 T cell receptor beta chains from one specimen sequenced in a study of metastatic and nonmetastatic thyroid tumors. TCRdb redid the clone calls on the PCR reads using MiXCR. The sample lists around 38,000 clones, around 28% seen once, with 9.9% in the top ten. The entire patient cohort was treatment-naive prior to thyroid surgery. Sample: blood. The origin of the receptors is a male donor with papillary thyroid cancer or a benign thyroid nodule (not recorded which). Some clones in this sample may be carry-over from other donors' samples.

DNA for the CDR3: TGTGCCAGCAGCGACATCCCCCGGCGCGGGGGCGCATATACGCAGTATTTT. Its translation is CASSDIPRRGGAYTQYF. The chain has TRBV9 and TRBJ2-3, with D perhaps TRBD2 (7 bases). The V and J ends lost 3 bases and 7 bases respectively, with 24 bases between them. The CDR3 spans 17 residues. From germline, CDR1 is SGDLS and CDR2 YYNGEE.

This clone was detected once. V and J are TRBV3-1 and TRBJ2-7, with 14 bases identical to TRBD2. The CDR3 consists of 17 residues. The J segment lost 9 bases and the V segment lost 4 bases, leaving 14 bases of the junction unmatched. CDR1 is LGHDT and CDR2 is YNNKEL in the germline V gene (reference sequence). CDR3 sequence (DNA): TGTGCCAGCAGCCGAAGACTAGCGGGAGGGGATTGGGGAGTGCAGTACTTC. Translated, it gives CASSRRLAGGDWGVQYF.

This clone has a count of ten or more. This CDR3 is CASSVHTDTQYF. DNA for the CDR3: TGTGCCAGCAGCGTTCACACAGATACGCAGTATTTT. V is TRBV9 and J is TRBJ2-3, with D uncertain. V was shortened by 2 bases and J by 2 bases, with 3 bases between the two germline ends. The germline gives CDR1 SGDLS, CDR2 YYNGEE. CDR3 length: 12 residues.

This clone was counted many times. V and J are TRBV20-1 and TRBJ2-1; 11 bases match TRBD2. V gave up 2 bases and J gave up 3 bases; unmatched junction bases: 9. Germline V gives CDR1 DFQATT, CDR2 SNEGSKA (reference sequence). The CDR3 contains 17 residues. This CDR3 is CSARSGLAGGLYNEQFF. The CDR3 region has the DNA TGCAGTGCTAGATCCGGTTTAGCGGGAGGGCTCTACAATGAGCAGTTCTTC.

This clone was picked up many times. The CDR3 nucleotides read TGCAGTGGGGAGGGGTTTACCTACGAGCAGTACTTC. Translation gives CSGEGFTYEQYF. The rearrangement joins TRBV20-1 to TRBJ2-7; TRBD2 aligns across 7 bases. Germline V CDR1 and CDR2: DFQATT, SNEGSKA (reference sequence). V dropped 7 bases and J dropped 2; count of bases not matched to a gene: 5. This CDR3 is 12 amino acids long.

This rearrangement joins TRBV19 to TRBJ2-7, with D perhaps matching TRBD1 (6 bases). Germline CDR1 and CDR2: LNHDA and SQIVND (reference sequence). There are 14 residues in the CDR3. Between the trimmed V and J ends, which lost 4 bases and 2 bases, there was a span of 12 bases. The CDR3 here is CASSRVAGAYEQYF. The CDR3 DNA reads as TGTGCCAGTAGTAGGGTTGCAGGGGCCTACGAGCAGTACTTC.

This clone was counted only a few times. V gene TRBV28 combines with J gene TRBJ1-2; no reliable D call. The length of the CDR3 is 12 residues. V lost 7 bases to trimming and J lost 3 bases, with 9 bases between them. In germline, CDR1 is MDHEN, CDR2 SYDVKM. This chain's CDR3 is CASKSQDYGYTF. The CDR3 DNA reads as TGTGCCAGCAAAAGTCAGGACTATGGCTACACCTTC.

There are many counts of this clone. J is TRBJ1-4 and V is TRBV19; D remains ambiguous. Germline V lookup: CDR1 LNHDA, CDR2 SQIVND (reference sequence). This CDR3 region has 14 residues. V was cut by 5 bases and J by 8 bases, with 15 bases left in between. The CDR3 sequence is CASSLGAPPEKLFF. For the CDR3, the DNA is TGTGCCAGTAGTCTGGGTGCACCGCCAGAAAAACTGTTTTTT.

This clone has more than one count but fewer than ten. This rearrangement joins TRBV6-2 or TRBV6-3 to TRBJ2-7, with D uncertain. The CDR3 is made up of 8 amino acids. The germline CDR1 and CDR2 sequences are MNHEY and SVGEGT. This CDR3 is CASCSGWV. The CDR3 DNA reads TGTGCCAGTTGTTCAGGATGGGTC.

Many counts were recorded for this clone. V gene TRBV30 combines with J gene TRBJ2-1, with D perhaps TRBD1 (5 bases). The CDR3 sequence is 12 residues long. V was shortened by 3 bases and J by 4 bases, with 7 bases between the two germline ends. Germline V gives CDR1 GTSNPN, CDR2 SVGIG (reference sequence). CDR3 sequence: CAWRPGYNEQFF. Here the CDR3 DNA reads TGTGCCTGGAGGCCAGGGTACAATGAGCAGTTCTTC.

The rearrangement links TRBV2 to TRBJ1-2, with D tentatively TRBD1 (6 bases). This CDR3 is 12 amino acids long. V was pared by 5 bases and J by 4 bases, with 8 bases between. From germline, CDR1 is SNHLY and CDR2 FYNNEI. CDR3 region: CASSPTGYGYTF. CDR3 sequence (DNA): TGTGCCAGCAGTCCGACAGGCTATGGCTACACCTTC.

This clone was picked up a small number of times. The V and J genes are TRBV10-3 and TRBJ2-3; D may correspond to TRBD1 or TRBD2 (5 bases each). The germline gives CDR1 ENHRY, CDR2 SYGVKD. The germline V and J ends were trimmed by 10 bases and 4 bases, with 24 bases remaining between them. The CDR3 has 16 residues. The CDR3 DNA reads TGTGCCACCTACCTCGGGGTGCATGGGGCGGCAGATACGCAGTATTTT. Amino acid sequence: CATYLGVHGAADTQYF.

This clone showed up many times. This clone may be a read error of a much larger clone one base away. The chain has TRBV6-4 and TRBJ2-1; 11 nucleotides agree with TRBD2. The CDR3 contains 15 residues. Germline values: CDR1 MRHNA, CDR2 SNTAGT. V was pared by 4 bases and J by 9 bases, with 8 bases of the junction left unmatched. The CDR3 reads CASSGDTSGGSEQFF. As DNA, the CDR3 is TGTGCCAGCAGTGGCGATACTAGCGGGGGTAGTGAGCAGTTCTTC.

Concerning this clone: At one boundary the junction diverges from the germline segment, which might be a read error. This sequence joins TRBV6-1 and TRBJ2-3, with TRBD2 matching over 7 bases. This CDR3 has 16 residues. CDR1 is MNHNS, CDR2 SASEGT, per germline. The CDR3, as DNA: TGTGCCAGCAATGAAGGCGGCGGGGGATCCTTAGATACGCAGTATTTT. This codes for CASNEGGGGSLDTQYF.